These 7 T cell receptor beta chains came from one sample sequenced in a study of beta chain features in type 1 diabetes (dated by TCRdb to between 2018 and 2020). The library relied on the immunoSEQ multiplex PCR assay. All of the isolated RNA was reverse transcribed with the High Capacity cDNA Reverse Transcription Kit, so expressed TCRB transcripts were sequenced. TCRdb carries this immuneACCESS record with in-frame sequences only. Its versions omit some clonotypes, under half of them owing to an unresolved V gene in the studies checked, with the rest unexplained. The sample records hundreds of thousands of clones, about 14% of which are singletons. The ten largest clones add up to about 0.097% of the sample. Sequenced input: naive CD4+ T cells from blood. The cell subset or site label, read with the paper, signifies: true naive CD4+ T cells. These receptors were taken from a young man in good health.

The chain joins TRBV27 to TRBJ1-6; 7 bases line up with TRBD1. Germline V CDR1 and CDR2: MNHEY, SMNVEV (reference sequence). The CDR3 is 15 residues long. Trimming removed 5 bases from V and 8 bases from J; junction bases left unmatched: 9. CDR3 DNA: TGTGCCAGCAGTCCGAGACAGGGAGATTATTCACCCCTCCACTTT. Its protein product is CASSPRQGDYSPLHF.

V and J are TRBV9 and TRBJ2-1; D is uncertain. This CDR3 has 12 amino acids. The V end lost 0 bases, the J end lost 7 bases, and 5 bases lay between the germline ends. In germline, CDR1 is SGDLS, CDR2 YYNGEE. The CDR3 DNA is TGTGCCAGCAGCGTAGAGACGAATGAGCAGTTCTTC. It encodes CASSVETNEQFF.

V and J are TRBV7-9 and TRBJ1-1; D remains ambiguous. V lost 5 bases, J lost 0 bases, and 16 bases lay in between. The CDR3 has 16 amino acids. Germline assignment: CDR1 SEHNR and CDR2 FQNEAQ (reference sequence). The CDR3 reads CASSNEDGRMNTEAFF. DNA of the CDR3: TGTGCCAGCAGCAACGAGGATGGACGGATGAACACTGAAGCTTTCTTT. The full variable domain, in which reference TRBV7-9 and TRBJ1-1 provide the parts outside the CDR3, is DTGVSQNPRHKITKRGQNVTFRCDPISEHNRLYWYRQTLGQGPEFLTYFQNEAQLEKSRLLSDRFSAERPKGSFSTLEIQRTEQGDSAMYLCASSNEDGRMNTEAFFGQGTRLTVV.

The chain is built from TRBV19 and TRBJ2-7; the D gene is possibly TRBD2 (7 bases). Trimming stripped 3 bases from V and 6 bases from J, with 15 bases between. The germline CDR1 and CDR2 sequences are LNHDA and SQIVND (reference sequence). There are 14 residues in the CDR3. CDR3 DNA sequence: TGTGCCAGTAGTATCTGGGGGGGCGAAGGCGAGCAGTACTTC. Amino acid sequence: CASSIWGGEGEQYF.

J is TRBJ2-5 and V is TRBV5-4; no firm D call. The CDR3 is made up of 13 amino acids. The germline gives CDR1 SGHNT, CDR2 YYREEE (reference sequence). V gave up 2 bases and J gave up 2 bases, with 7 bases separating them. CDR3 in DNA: TGTGCCAGCAGCTTCCGCCTGCAAGAGACCCAGTACTTC. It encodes CASSFRLQETQYF. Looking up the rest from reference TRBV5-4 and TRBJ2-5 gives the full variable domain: ETGVTQSPTHLIKTRGQQVTLRCSSQSGHNTVSWYQQALGQGPQFIFQYYREEENGRGNFPPRFSGLQFPNYSSELNVNALELDDSALYLCASSFRLQETQYFGPGTRLLVL.

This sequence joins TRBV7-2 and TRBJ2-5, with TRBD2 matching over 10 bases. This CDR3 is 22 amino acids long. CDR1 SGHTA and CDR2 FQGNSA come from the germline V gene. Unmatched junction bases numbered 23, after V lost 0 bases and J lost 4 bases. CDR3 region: CASSLASRTGWLAGAARETQYF. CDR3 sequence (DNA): TGTGCCAGCAGCTTAGCCTCCCGGACAGGGTGGCTAGCGGGAGCGGCGAGAGAGACCCAGTACTTC.

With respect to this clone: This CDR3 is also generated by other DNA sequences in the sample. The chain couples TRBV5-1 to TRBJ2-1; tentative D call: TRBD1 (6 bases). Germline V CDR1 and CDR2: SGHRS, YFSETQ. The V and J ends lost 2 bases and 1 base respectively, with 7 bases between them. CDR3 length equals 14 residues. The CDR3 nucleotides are TGCGCCAGCAGCTTCGGACAGTCCTACAATGAGCAGTTCTTC. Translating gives CASSFGQSYNEQFF.